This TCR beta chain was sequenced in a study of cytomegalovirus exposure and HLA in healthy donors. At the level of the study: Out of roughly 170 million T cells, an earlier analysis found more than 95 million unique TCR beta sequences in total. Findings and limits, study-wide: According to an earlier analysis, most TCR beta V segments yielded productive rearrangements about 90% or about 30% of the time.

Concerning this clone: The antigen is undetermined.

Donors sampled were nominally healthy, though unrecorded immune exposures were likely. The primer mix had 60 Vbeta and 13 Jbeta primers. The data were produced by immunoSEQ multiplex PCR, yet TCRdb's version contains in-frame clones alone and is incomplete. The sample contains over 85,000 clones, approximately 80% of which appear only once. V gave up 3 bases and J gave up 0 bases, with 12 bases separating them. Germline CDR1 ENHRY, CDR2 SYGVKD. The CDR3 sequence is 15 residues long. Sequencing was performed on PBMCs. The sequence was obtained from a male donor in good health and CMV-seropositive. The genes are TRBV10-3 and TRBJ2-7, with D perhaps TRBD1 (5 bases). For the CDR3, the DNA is TGTGCCATCAGTGATTCACAGGCTAGCTCCTACGAGCAGTACTTC. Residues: CAISDSQASSYEQYF.